This TCR beta chain was retrieved from a study of blood T cell repertoires in COVID-19. Study context: Samples taken during acute and convalescent COVID-19 were collected in the United States, Italy and Spain. Sources were T cells, B-cell-depleted T cells, or PBMCs; the material itself was cDNA or gDNA.

Source study methods: Estimated nucleated cell counts came from reference gene primer amplification. TCRdb's copy holds only in-frame clones and misses some; the assay was immunoSEQ multiplex PCR. V, J and clone size are those of that table, while D and trimming were read from the DNA. The sample consists of a few hundred thousand clones, about 85% of them appearing once. The origin of this receptor is a man aged 18 to 29 with active or convalescent COVID-19. Sequencing was performed on peripheral blood.

Here the CDR3 reads CASSSRGSSTDTQYF. Here the CDR3 DNA reads TGTGCCAGCAGTTCCAGGGGTTCTAGCACAGATACGCAGTATTTT. This chain joins TRBV27 and TRBJ2-3, with D possibly matching TRBD1 (6 bases). Germline V CDR1 and CDR2: MNHEY, SMNVEV (reference sequence). Trimming stripped 4 bases from V and 0 bases from J, with 11 bases between. CDR3 length: 15 residues.